The rows below give T cell receptor beta chains drawn from one sample of a study of control samples from healthy donors and cancer patients. The repertoire was sequenced with immunoSEQ multiplex PCR; TCRdb's copy has only in-frame clones and lacks some. The sample lists some 220,000 clones, around 94% occurring once. The sample comprised blood. The receptors originated from a man aged 50-60 years in good health. Both conserved end residues are part of each CDR3. A D gene is named only where the DNA matches it firmly. Clone size is shown for a subset of rows, as once, few, many or a class of expanded clone.

abundance: -
d_gene: -
j_gene: TRBJ2-5
v_gene: TRBV15
CDR3nt: TGTGCCACCAGCATAGCCGGGACCCCAGGGGAGACCCAGTACTTC
CDR3aa: CATSIAGTPGETQYF

abundance: many
d_gene: -
j_gene: TRBJ2-7
v_gene: TRBV7-7
CDR3nt: TGTGCTAGCAGCTTAGCGCGGCAGGGAGATGACGAGCAGTACTTC
CDR3aa: CASSLARQGDDEQYF

abundance: -
d_gene: TRBD1
j_gene: TRBJ1-5
v_gene: TRBV6-5
CDR3nt: TGTGCCAGCAGTTCGACAGGGCTTTATCAGCCCCAGCATTTT
CDR3aa: CASSSTGLYQPQHF

abundance: -
d_gene: TRBD2
j_gene: TRBJ2-3
v_gene: TRBV6-5
CDR3nt: TGTGCCAGCAGCCAGACTAGCGGGACGCAGTATTTT
CDR3aa: CASSQTSGTQYF

abundance: -
d_gene: -
j_gene: TRBJ1-5
v_gene: TRBV5-5
CDR3nt: TGTGCCAGCACCGAGCTTATTTCGGGGCAGCCCCAGCATTTT
CDR3aa: CASTELISGQPQHF

abundance: -
d_gene: -
j_gene: TRBJ2-7
v_gene: TRBV28
CDR3nt: TGTGCCAGCACCTCCCCGGGCTGGTCCTACGAGCAGTACTTC
CDR3aa: CASTSPGWSYEQYF

abundance: once
d_gene: -
j_gene: TRBJ1-2
v_gene: TRBV12-3/TRBV12-4
CDR3nt: TGTGCCAGCCGGTACAGGGCTAACTATGGCTACACCTTC
CDR3aa: CASRYRANYGYTF

abundance: -
d_gene: -
j_gene: TRBJ2-4
v_gene: TRBV6-5
CDR3nt: TGTGCCAGCACGGTAGCCAAAAACATTCAGTACTTC
CDR3aa: CASTVAKNIQYF

abundance: -
d_gene: -
j_gene: TRBJ2-3
v_gene: TRBV27
CDR3nt: TGTGCCAGCAGTTTAAAAGTGCTCTCTAGCACAGATACGCAGTATTTT
CDR3aa: CASSLKVLSSTDTQYF

abundance: -
d_gene: -
j_gene: TRBJ1-2
v_gene: TRBV28
CDR3nt: TGTGCCACCACCCAGGGGAGAGGCTACACCTTC
CDR3aa: CATTQGRGYTF

abundance: -
d_gene: -
j_gene: TRBJ1-3
v_gene: TRBV7-2
CDR3nt: TGTGCCAGCAGCGGGACAACCACTTATTCCTCTGGAAACACCATATATTTT
CDR3aa: CASSGTTTYSSGNTIYF

abundance: -
d_gene: -
j_gene: TRBJ1-2
v_gene: TRBV5-1
CDR3nt: TGCGCCAGCAGTAGGTCTATGGGCGGTCCTAACTATGGCTACACCTTC
CDR3aa: CASSRSMGGPNYGYTF

abundance: -
d_gene: -
j_gene: TRBJ1-1
v_gene: TRBV6-1
CDR3nt: TGTGCCAGCAGTGAAGACGGAGAGCGGAGCACTGAAGCTTTCTTT
CDR3aa: CASSEDGERSTEAFF

abundance: once
d_gene: TRBD1
j_gene: TRBJ2-1
v_gene: TRBV29-1
CDR3nt: TGCAGCGCCGCAGGGGGCGGTGAGCAGTTCTTC
CDR3aa: CSAAGGGEQFF

abundance: -
d_gene: TRBD2
j_gene: TRBJ2-2
v_gene: TRBV5-1
CDR3nt: TGCGCCAGCAGCTCTCTAGGACTAGAATATAACACCGGGGAGCTGTTTTTT
CDR3aa: CASSSLGLEYNTGELFF

abundance: -
d_gene: TRBD2
j_gene: TRBJ2-7
v_gene: TRBV5-6
CDR3nt: TGTGCCAGCAGCATGGGACTAGCGGGGGCCTACGAGCAGTACTTC
CDR3aa: CASSMGLAGAYEQYF

abundance: -
d_gene: -
j_gene: TRBJ1-1
v_gene: TRBV29-1
CDR3nt: TGCAGCGTTGAAGATCCGGTGGCGAGGACTGAAGCTTTCTTT
CDR3aa: CSVEDPVARTEAFF

abundance: -
d_gene: TRBD2
j_gene: TRBJ2-1
v_gene: TRBV3-1/TRBV3-2
CDR3nt: TGTGCCAGCAGCCATAGTGGGACTAGCGGCAAGCAGTTCTTC
CDR3aa: CASSHSGTSGKQFF

abundance: -
d_gene: TRBD1
j_gene: TRBJ1-4
v_gene: TRBV15
CDR3nt: TGTGCCACCAGCACTGACAGGGAGGGTGAAAAACTGTTTTTT
CDR3aa: CATSTDREGEKLFF

abundance: -
d_gene: -
j_gene: TRBJ1-5
v_gene: TRBV12-5
CDR3nt: TGTGCTAGCAGTCGGGGGGGCGCGCAGCCCCAGCATTTT
CDR3aa: CASSRGGAQPQHF

abundance: -
d_gene: -
j_gene: TRBJ1-3
v_gene: TRBV4-2
CDR3nt: TGTGCCAGCAGCCAAGTTGTCGGGGCGTCGGGAAACACCATATATTTT
CDR3aa: CASSQVVGASGNTIYF

abundance: -
d_gene: -
j_gene: TRBJ1-2
v_gene: TRBV5-1
CDR3nt: TGCGCCAGCAGCTTGGCCGGCAATGAGAACTATGGCTACACCTTC
CDR3aa: CASSLAGNENYGYTF

abundance: -
d_gene: -
j_gene: TRBJ2-2
v_gene: TRBV27
CDR3nt: TGTGCCAGCAGTTTAATACAGGGCTTCGCCCCCGGGGAGCTGTTTTTT
CDR3aa: CASSLIQGFAPGELFF

abundance: -
d_gene: TRBD2
j_gene: TRBJ2-5
v_gene: TRBV20-1
CDR3nt: TGCGGACTAGCAACGTCAGAGACCCAGTACTTC
CDR3aa: CGLATSETQYF

abundance: -
d_gene: -
j_gene: TRBJ1-2
v_gene: TRBV5-1
CDR3nt: TGCGCCAGCAGCTTGCGTCTCGACCATGGCTACACCTTC
CDR3aa: CASSLRLDHGYTF